This T cell receptor beta chain was obtained from a study of cytomegalovirus exposure and HLA in healthy donors. Details on this clone: Its antigen is not identified.

Study-level findings and limits: Accurate HLA-A and HLA-B prediction from TCR beta sequences was reported for most subjects. CMV serostatus was the only immune exposure information that was available. When analyzed later, the rates of TCR association showed variation by HLA locus, with DRB1 the most and HLA-C the fewest.

The ends were cut back, 7 bases at V and 3 bases at J, with 12 bases in the middle. This CDR3 comprises 13 residues. From germline, CDR1 is MNHNY and CDR2 SVGAGI (reference sequence). It was with 60 Vbeta and 13 Jbeta primers that the PCR ran. Generated by immunoSEQ multiplex PCR, the TCRdb table keeps only in-frame clones and is missing some. The sample data list 70,000 or so clones. V is TRBV6-6 and J is TRBJ2-5; D gene unclear. This receptor was obtained from a boy aged 5-17 years in good health and CMV-seronegative. The source material was PBMCs. The DNA of the CDR3 is TGTGCCAGCAAGAACCGGGTCGAAGAGACCCAGTACTTC. Its translation: CASKNRVEETQYF.